These 23 T cell receptor beta chains share one sample of origin, sequenced in a study of T cell responses to AZD1222 COVID-19 vaccine. TCRdb's copy holds only in-frame clones and misses some; the assay was immunoSEQ multiplex PCR. The table shows some 110,000 clones, with 65% to 85% occurring only once. This specimen was peripheral blood, taken on day 0 of AZD1222 vaccination. Receptors were obtained from an adult in good health.

The chain links TRBV4-1 to TRBJ2-1, with D hard to call. The CDR3 is 15 amino acids. V lost 5 bases, J lost 2 bases, and 13 bases lay in between. Germline CDR1 and CDR2: MGHRA and YSYEKL. CDR3 coding DNA: TGCGCCAGCAGCAAAGGCCACAGTACCTACAATGAGCAGTTCTTC. Translation gives CASSKGHSTYNEQFF.

This clone appeared a few times. This chain links TRBV28 with TRBJ1-1, with unresolved D. Germline values: CDR1 MDHEN, CDR2 SYDVKM. V was clipped by 8 bases and J by 3 bases, with 10 bases between them. The CDR3 loop spans 12 amino acids. The CDR3 region has the DNA TGTGCCAGCGGTCCGGAATACACTGAAGCTTTCTTT. Protein: CASGPEYTEAFF. Supplemented by reference TRBV28 and TRBJ1-1, the full variable domain reads DVKVTQSSRYLVKRTGEKVFLECVQDMDHENMFWYRQDPGLGLRLIYFSYDVKMKEKGDIPEGYSVSREKKERFSLILESASTNQTSMYLCASGPEYTEAFFGQGTRLTVV.

This chain links TRBV6-1 with TRBJ2-2, with TRBD2 matching over 12 bases. In germline, CDR1 is MNHNS, CDR2 SASEGT. The CDR3 loop spans 19 amino acids. V dropped 2 bases and J dropped 2; count of bases not matched to a gene: 9. CDR3 in DNA: TGTGCCAGCAGTGAAAGGAAACTAGCGGGGGGCTTTAACACCGGGGAGCTGTTTTTT. Translated: CASSERKLAGGFNTGELFF.

The chain carries TRBV28 and TRBJ1-1, with no clear D. The CDR3 totals 13 residues. The V end lost 5 bases, the J end lost 1 base, and 8 bases lay between the germline ends. Germline CDR1 reads MDHEN; CDR2 reads SYDVKM. The CDR3 region is CASSSYKNTEAFF. For the CDR3, the DNA is TGTGCCAGCAGTAGCTACAAGAACACTGAAGCTTTCTTT.

This chain joins TRBV28 and TRBJ1-1; TRBD1 might be the D (6 bases). This CDR3 contains 12 residues. CDR1 and CDR2 from the germline V gene are MDHEN and SYDVKM. V was shortened by 8 bases and J by 7 bases, with 14 bases between the two germline ends. The CDR3 here is CASHSDSFEAFF. CDR3 sequence (DNA): TGTGCCAGCCATTCGGACAGCTTTGAAGCTTTCTTT. Full variable domain (outside the CDR3, taken from reference TRBV28 and TRBJ1-1): DVKVTQSSRYLVKRTGEKVFLECVQDMDHENMFWYRQDPGLGLRLIYFSYDVKMKEKGDIPEGYSVSREKKERFSLILESASTNQTSMYLCASHSDSFEAFFGQGTRLTVV.

The chain is built from TRBV27 and TRBJ1-6; D is ambiguous. The CDR3 has 14 residues. Trimming left V 3 bases short and J 10 bases short, with 13 bases between. Germline CDR1 reads MNHEY; CDR2 reads SMNVEV (reference sequence). DNA for the CDR3: TGTGCCAGCAGTTTCGAGGGTTTAGTGTCACCCCTCCACTTT. Protein sequence: CASSFEGLVSPLHF.

This clone appeared a single time. This chain uses TRBV28 with TRBJ1-1; tentative D call: TRBD1 (5 bases). Per the germline V gene, CDR1 is MDHEN and CDR2 is SYDVKM. The CDR3 runs 18 residues. V was pared by 5 bases and J by 0 bases, with 22 bases between. In nucleotides, the CDR3 is TGTGCCAGCAGTCCCCCGACCGGGACCTCACCTCTGAACACTGAAGCTTTCTTT. Its protein is CASSPPTGTSPLNTEAFF. The complete variable domain, with remaining parts taken from reference TRBV28 and TRBJ1-1, reads DVKVTQSSRYLVKRTGEKVFLECVQDMDHENMFWYRQDPGLGLRLIYFSYDVKMKEKGDIPEGYSVSREKKERFSLILESASTNQTSMYLCASSPPTGTSPLNTEAFFGQGTRLTVV.

The chain is built from TRBV5-4 and TRBJ2-6; 7 bases agree with TRBD1. This CDR3 is 19 amino acids long. V gave up 0 bases and J gave up 0 bases; unmatched junction bases: 9. Germline CDR1 and CDR2: SGHNT and YYREEE (reference sequence). The DNA of the CDR3 is TGTGCCAGCAGCTTGGCCGGCAGGGGGTATCTCTCTGGGGCCAACGTCCTGACTTTC. This gives the protein CASSLAGRGYLSGANVLTF.

This chain uses TRBV6-1 with TRBJ2-2; D might be TRBD1 (5 bases). The CDR3 is 15 residues long. Germline CDR1 reads MNHNS; CDR2 reads SASEGT. V was cut by 1 base and J by 7 bases, with 13 bases left in between. The CDR3 reads CASSEEVGAFGELFF. CDR3 DNA sequence: TGTGCCAGCAGTGAAGAAGTAGGGGCTTTCGGGGAGCTGTTTTTT.

The chain is built from TRBV19 and TRBJ1-5, with a weak D call TRBD1 (5 bases). The CDR3 runs to 15 residues. The germline CDR1 and CDR2 sequences are LNHDA and SQIVND (reference sequence). Trimming pared 3 bases from V and 4 bases from J, leaving 13 bases between. CDR3 sequence (DNA): TGTGCCAGTAGTATTTCGGGACGGAGTAATCAGCCCCAGCATTTT. Protein: CASSISGRSNQPQHF. The full variable domain, in which reference TRBV19 and TRBJ1-5 provide the parts outside the CDR3, is DGGITQSPKYLFRKEGQNVTLSCEQNLNHDAMYWYRQDPGQGLRLIYYSQIVNDFQKGDIAEGYSVSREKKESFPLTVTSAQKNPTAFYLCASSISGRSNQPQHFGDGTRLSIL.

The genes are TRBV5-6 and TRBJ2-6; TRBD1 is a possible D gene (5 bases). CDR3 size: 14 residues. The V end was cut by 3 bases, the J end by 3 bases, with 7 bases between. Germline V gene sequence: CDR1 SGHDT, CDR2 YYEEEE. The CDR3 spells CASSWGGGANVLTF. CDR3 DNA sequence: TGTGCCAGCAGCTGGGGCGGTGGGGCCAACGTCCTGACTTTC.

The chain combines TRBV5-1 with TRBJ2-7, with TRBD2 matching over 11 bases. Trimming removed 2 bases from V and 2 bases from J; junction bases left unmatched: 9. The germline V gene has CDR1 SGHRS and CDR2 YFSETQ. The CDR3 extends over 17 amino acids. The CDR3 protein is CASSFGLAGGTAYEQYF. DNA of the CDR3: TGCGCCAGCAGCTTCGGGTTAGCGGGGGGGACTGCCTACGAGCAGTACTTC.

The V gene is TRBV6-5, the J gene TRBJ1-3; tentatively, D is TRBD1 (5 bases). Germline V gene sequence: CDR1 MNHEY, CDR2 SVGAGI. Trimming took 2 bases from V and 3 from J, leaving 14 bases between them. The CDR3 totals 16 residues. The CDR3 protein is CASSYGGLSGGNTIYF. Here the CDR3 DNA reads TGTGCCAGCAGTTACGGGGGTCTATCCGGTGGAAACACCATATATTTT.

This chain joins TRBV7-9 and TRBJ2-3; D ambiguous. The CDR3 is 14 residues long. Germline-derived CDR1 and CDR2 are SEHNR and FQNEAQ (reference sequence). The V and J ends lost 4 bases and 0 bases respectively, with 8 bases between them. CDR3 in amino acids: CASSSHSSTDTQYF. The CDR3 DNA is TGTGCCAGCAGCTCCCACTCTAGCACAGATACGCAGTATTTT.

The V gene is TRBV5-1, the J gene TRBJ1-1, with no clear D. The V end lost 0 bases, the J end lost 3 bases, and 0 bases lay between the germline ends. Looked up from germline, CDR1 is SGHRS and CDR2 is YFSETQ. The CDR3 runs 11 residues. The CDR3 nucleotides are TGCGCCAGCAGCTTGGACACTGAAGCTTTCTTT. Its translation is CASSLDTEAFF. Drawing the rest from reference TRBV5-1 and TRBJ1-1, the complete variable domain is KAGVTQTPRYLIKTRGQQVTLSCSPISGHRSVSWYQQTPGQGLQFLFEYFSETQRNKGNFPGRFSGRQFSNSRSEMNVSTLELGDSALYLCASSLDTEAFFGQGTRLTVV.

The chain uses TRBV11-2 and TRBJ1-5; D gene ambiguous. The CDR3 sequence is 13 residues long. Germline CDR1 is SGHAT and CDR2 is FQNNGV. V lost 1 base to trimming and J lost 4 bases, with 5 bases between them. CDR3 protein: CASSLGVNQPQHF. The CDR3, as DNA: TGTGCCAGCAGCTTAGGGGTTAATCAGCCCCAGCATTTT.

The CDR3 nucleotides read TGTGCCAGCAGCACGAGACAGGGCGACGAGCAGTACTTC. Translated, it gives CASSTRQGDEQYF. This rearrangement joins TRBV7-3 to TRBJ2-7; 7 bases are shared with TRBD1. The germline gives CDR1 SGHTA, CDR2 FQGTGA. This CDR3 has 13 residues. With V trimmed by 5 bases and J by 5 bases, 6 bases remained unmatched.

V is TRBV28 and J is TRBJ1-2; 9 bases match TRBD1. CDR3 length: 16 residues. Germline loops: CDR1 MDHEN, CDR2 SYDVKM. The ends lost 3 bases at V and 1 base at J; junction bases unmatched: 6. CDR3 in amino acids: CASSFDRGTNNYGYTF. Written as DNA, the CDR3 is TGTGCCAGCAGTTTTGACAGGGGGACCAATAACTATGGCTACACCTTC.

The rearrangement links TRBV5-8 to TRBJ1-5; D is possibly TRBD1 (6 bases). CDR1 is SGHTS, CDR2 YDEGEE, per germline. Trimming pared 2 bases from V and 4 bases from J, leaving 13 bases between. CDR3 length equals 15 residues. The CDR3 bases are TGTGCCAGCAGCTTAGGGGGGTCTCGAAATCAGCCCCAGCATTTT. Translating gives CASSLGGSRNQPQHF. The variable domain in full, completed from reference TRBV5-8 and TRBJ1-5, reads EAGVTQSPTHLIKTRGQQATLRCSPISGHTSVYWYQQALGLGLQFLLWYDEGEERNRGNFPPRFSGRQFPNYSSELNVNALELEDSALYLCASSLGGSRNQPQHFGDGTRLSIL.

The chain has TRBV7-2 and TRBJ2-5, with D unclear. Trimming removed 1 base from V and 0 bases from J, with 6 bases in between. There are 14 residues in the CDR3. CDR1 SGHTA and CDR2 FQGNSA come from the germline V gene. CDR3 sequence (DNA): TGTGCCAGCAGCTTAGGAGCAAACCAAGAGACCCAGTACTTC. The encoded protein is CASSLGANQETQYF.

The CDR3: CASRGGTAAGTQYF. CDR3 coding DNA: TGTGCCAGCAGGGGGGGGACAGCCGCGGGGACCCAGTACTTC. The V and J genes are TRBV2 and TRBJ2-5, with D perhaps matching TRBD1 or TRBD2 (7 bases each). CDR1 is SNHLY, CDR2 FYNNEI, per germline. CDR3 length: 14 amino acids. V lost 6 bases, J lost 7 bases, and 18 bases lay in between.

The count of this clone is one. The J gene is TRBJ2-1, the V gene TRBV29-1, with D maybe TRBD2 (6 bases). Germline CDR1 is SQVTM and CDR2 is ANQGSEA. There are 14 residues in the CDR3. Trimming removed 7 bases from V and 7 bases from J, with 20 bases in between. The CDR3 loop is CSARIFGGVNEQFF. The CDR3 DNA sequence: TGCAGCGCCCGAATATTCGGGGGAGTAAATGAGCAGTTCTTC.

The rearrangement links TRBV20-1 to TRBJ2-1, with 8 positions matching TRBD1. CDR1 is DFQATT and CDR2 is SNEGSKA in the germline V gene (reference sequence). The CDR3 runs to 15 residues. V shed 3 bases and J 7 bases; nucleotides not matched to a gene: 11. CDR3 residues: CSASPRAGGRNEQFF. For the CDR3, the DNA is TGCAGTGCTAGTCCTCGGGCAGGGGGCCGAAATGAGCAGTTCTTC.